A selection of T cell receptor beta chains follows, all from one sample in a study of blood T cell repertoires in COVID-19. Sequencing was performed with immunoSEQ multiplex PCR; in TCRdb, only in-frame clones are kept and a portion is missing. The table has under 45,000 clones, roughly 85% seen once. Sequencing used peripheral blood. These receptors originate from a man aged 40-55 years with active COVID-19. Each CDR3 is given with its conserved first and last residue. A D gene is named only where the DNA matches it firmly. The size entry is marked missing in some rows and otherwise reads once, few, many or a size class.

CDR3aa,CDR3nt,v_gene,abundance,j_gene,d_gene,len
CASSAGGGGELFF,TGCGCCAGCAGCGCGGGAGGTGGCGGGGAGCTGTTTTTT,TRBV10-1,few,TRBJ2-2,TRBD2,13
CASRTGTVEVGYTF,TGCGCCAGCCGCACCGGGACAGTGGAGGTTGGCTACACCTTC,TRBV5-1,few,TRBJ1-2,TRBD1,14
CASSSPGALSYF,TGTGCCAGCAGTTCCCCCGGAGCCCTATCGTACTTC,TRBV6-2/TRBV6-3,NA,TRBJ2-7,NA,12
CASSPVTGTSYNEQFF,TGTGCCAGCAGTCCGGTGACAGGGACCTCCTACAATGAGCAGTTCTTC,TRBV27,NA,TRBJ2-1,TRBD1,16
CASCRDRGRGGYTF,TGTGCCAGTTGCCGTGACAGGGGGCGGGGAGGCTACACCTTC,TRBV28,NA,TRBJ1-2,TRBD1,14
CSASVTGGYTEAFF,TGCAGTGCTAGTGTCACAGGGGGATACACTGAAGCTTTCTTT,TRBV20-1,NA,TRBJ1-1,TRBD1,14
CASSLDRGRVNEQFF,TGCGCCAGCAGCTTGGATCGGGGTAGAGTCAATGAGCAGTTCTTC,TRBV5-1,NA,TRBJ2-1,NA,15
CASSQGPGTNHIYEQFF,TGTGCCAGCAGCCAAGGCCCCGGGACTAACCACATCTATGAGCAGTTCTTC,TRBV3-1/TRBV3-2,NA,TRBJ2-1,TRBD2,17
CARQQGQGSYEQYF,TGTGCCAGACAACAGGGACAGGGTTCCTACGAGCAGTACTTC,TRBV2,once,TRBJ2-7,TRBD1,14
CASSQDGASGSRYTQYF,TGTGCCAGCAGCCAAGATGGGGCTAGCGGGAGTAGGTATACGCAGTATTTT,TRBV4-2,NA,TRBJ2-3,TRBD2,17
CASSSLPTGTDTQYF,TGTGCCAGCTCCTCCCTACCCACAGGCACAGATACGCAGTATTTT,TRBV18,NA,TRBJ2-3,NA,15
CASSSAAPYEQYF,TGTGCCAGCAGTTCTGCGGCCCCCTACGAGCAGTACTTC,TRBV6-5,NA,TRBJ2-7,NA,13
CASSISGDTGELFF,TGTGCCAGCAGTATATCAGGGGATACCGGGGAGCTGTTTTTT,TRBV27,NA,TRBJ2-2,NA,14
CASSLELAGETGELFF,TGTGCCAGCAGCTTGGAACTAGCGGGAGAAACCGGGGAGCTGTTTTTT,TRBV5-4,NA,TRBJ2-2,TRBD2,16
CASSSETSGELNEQFF,TGTGCCAGCAGCTCCGAAACTAGCGGAGAGCTCAATGAGCAGTTCTTC,TRBV7-3,NA,TRBJ2-1,TRBD2,16
CASGTGTDYNEQFF,TGTGCCAGCGGGACCGGGACAGACTACAATGAGCAGTTCTTC,TRBV27,NA,TRBJ2-1,TRBD1,14
CSASRSLGYEQYF,TGCAGTGCTAGTAGATCTCTAGGCTACGAGCAGTACTTC,TRBV20-1,NA,TRBJ2-7,NA,13
CATSDLAGTENTGELFF,TGTGCCACCAGTGATTTGGCCGGGACAGAGAACACCGGGGAGCTGTTTTTT,TRBV24-1,NA,TRBJ2-2,TRBD1,17
CASSSFGSLNTEAFF,TGCGCCAGCAGCTCTTTTGGGAGCCTGAACACTGAAGCTTTCTTT,TRBV5-1,NA,TRBJ1-1,NA,15
CASSPMRTGSTTNYGYTF,TGTGCCAGCAGCCCAATGAGGACAGGGTCCACGACCAACTATGGCTACACCTTC,TRBV11-2,few,TRBJ1-2,TRBD1,18
CASSSPTFYGNSPLHF,TGTGCCAGCAGTTCCCCAACCTTCTACGGGAATTCACCCCTCCACTTT,TRBV28,NA,TRBJ1-6,NA,16
CASSFTAATNEKLFF,TGCGCCAGCAGCTTTACAGCCGCAACTAATGAAAAACTGTTTTTT,TRBV5-1,NA,TRBJ1-4,NA,15
CASSERGNTEAFF,TGTGCCAGCAGTGAAAGGGGTAACACTGAAGCTTTCTTT,TRBV6-1,medium-sized,TRBJ1-1,NA,13
CASSLESYGYTF,TGCGCCAGCAGCTTGGAGAGCTATGGCTACACCTTC,TRBV5-1,once,TRBJ1-2,NA,12
CASSPRQGIKETQYF,TGTGCCAGCAGCCCACGACAGGGTATAAAGGAGACCCAGTACTTC,TRBV11-3,NA,TRBJ2-5,TRBD1,15
CASTPGSSYEQYF,TGTGCCAGCACCCCGGGTAGCAGCTACGAGCAGTACTTC,TRBV11-2,NA,TRBJ2-7,NA,13
CASSGTGSDYNEQFF,TGTGCCAGTTCCGGGACAGGGTCCGACTACAATGAGCAGTTCTTC,TRBV7-9,NA,TRBJ2-1,TRBD1,15
CASSPGLAGAYEQYF,TGTGCCAGCTCACCTGGACTAGCCGGCGCCTACGAGCAGTACTTC,TRBV18,NA,TRBJ2-7,TRBD2,15
CSVWTTAYEQYF,TGCAGCGTCTGGACAACCGCCTACGAGCAGTACTTC,TRBV29-1,NA,TRBJ2-7,NA,12
CASSLNYLTDTQYF,TGCGCCAGCAGCTTAAACTACCTCACAGATACGCAGTATTTT,TRBV5-1,NA,TRBJ2-3,NA,14
CASSRGTNTGELFF,TGTGCCAGCTCACGGGGCACGAACACCGGGGAGCTGTTTTTT,TRBV18,NA,TRBJ2-2,NA,14
CAGAGNTEAFF,TGTGCCGGGGCGGGTAACACTGAAGCTTTCTTT,TRBV30,NA,TRBJ1-1,NA,11
CASRKNPPASGSGTGELFF,TGTGCCAGCAGAAAAAACCCGCCCGCGAGCGGGAGTGGCACCGGGGAGCTGTTTTTT,TRBV7-2,few,TRBJ2-2,TRBD2,19
CASRFRDTEAFF,TGTGCCAGTAGGTTCCGGGACACTGAAGCTTTCTTT,TRBV19,NA,TRBJ1-1,NA,12
CASSLICGGNQPQHF,TGTGCCAGCAGCTTAATTTGTGGAGGCAATCAGCCCCAGCATTTT,TRBV11-1,few,TRBJ1-5,NA,15
CASRPGLSPPEAFF,TGTGCCAGCAGACCAGGGTTGTCTCCTCCTGAAGCTTTCTTT,TRBV6-5,NA,TRBJ1-1,NA,14
CASSTSGSSGYNEQFF,TGTGCCAGCAGTACTAGCGGGTCTTCGGGATACAATGAGCAGTTCTTC,TRBV27,once,TRBJ2-1,TRBD2,16
CASSISVWWNEQFF,TGTGCCAGTAGTATCAGCGTGTGGTGGAATGAGCAGTTCTTC,TRBV19,NA,TRBJ2-1,NA,14
CASSLEREGYTF,TGCGCCAGCAGCTTGGAGCGTGAAGGCTACACCTTC,TRBV5-1,NA,TRBJ1-2,NA,12
CASSETWGGDTGELFF,TGTGCCAGCAGTGAAACGTGGGGAGGCGACACCGGGGAGCTGTTTTTT,TRBV6-1,few,TRBJ2-2,NA,16
CASSLEYNTEAFF,TGTGCCAGCAGCTTAGAATATAACACTGAAGCTTTCTTT,TRBV11-2,once,TRBJ1-1,NA,13
CASTLNLAGGNNEQFF,TGTGCCAGCACCCTCAATCTAGCGGGAGGGAACAATGAGCAGTTCTTC,TRBV2,NA,TRBJ2-1,TRBD2,16
CASSSPSEGVNEQFF,TGTGCCAGCAGTTCCCCTTCCGAGGGCGTCAATGAGCAGTTCTTC,TRBV6-6,NA,TRBJ2-1,NA,15
CASSFLDRGDNYGYTF,TGTGCCAGCAGCTTTTTGGACAGGGGAGACAACTATGGCTACACCTTC,TRBV7-9,NA,TRBJ1-2,TRBD1,16